The present entry profiles one TCR beta chain with its context. The antigen is not known. Through template switching, a universal primer site was introduced, and the cDNA contained unique molecular identifiers. One entry per CDR3 protein, called by TCRdb with MiXCR from the 5' RACE reads. The table includes 300,000 or so distinct CDR3 sequences, 9.5% detected once. These data come from a study of identical twins. General study points: Cord blood beta clonotypes that were abundant carried fewer insertions, and memory repertoires showed no such trend.

CDR1 is LGHDT, CDR2 YNNKEL, per germline (reference sequence). J lost 3 bases, V lost 2 bases, and 3 bases had no gene match. The CDR3 runs to 16 residues. The same data also contributed to another study, on yellow fever vaccine responses in identical twins.

The sequence was obtained from a woman under 30 in good health. J is TRBJ2-7 and V is TRBV3-1, with TRBD2 identical over 14 bases. The sequencing sample was made of CD8+ T cells sorted from blood. The CDR3 region is CASSQLGLAGDYEQYF. CDR3 sequence (DNA): TGTGCCAGCAGCCAACTGGGACTAGCGGGGGACTACGAGCAGTACTTC.